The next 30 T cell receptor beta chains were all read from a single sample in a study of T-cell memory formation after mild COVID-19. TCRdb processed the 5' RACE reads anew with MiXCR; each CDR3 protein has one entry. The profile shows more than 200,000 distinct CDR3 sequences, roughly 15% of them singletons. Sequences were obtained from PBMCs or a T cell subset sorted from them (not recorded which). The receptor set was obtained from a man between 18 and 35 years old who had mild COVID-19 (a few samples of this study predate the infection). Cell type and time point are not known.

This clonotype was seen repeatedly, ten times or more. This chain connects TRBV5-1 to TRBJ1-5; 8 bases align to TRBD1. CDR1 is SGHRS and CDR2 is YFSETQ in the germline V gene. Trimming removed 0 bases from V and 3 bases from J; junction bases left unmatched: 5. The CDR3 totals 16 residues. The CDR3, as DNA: TGCGCCAGCAGCTTGGGGACAGGGAACGACAATCAGCCCCAGCATTTT. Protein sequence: CASSLGTGNDNQPQHF.

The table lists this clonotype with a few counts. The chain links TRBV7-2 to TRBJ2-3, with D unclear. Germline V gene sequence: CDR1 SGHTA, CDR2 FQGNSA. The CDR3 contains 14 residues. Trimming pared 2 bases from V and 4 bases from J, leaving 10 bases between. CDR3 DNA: TGTGCCAGCAGCTTAAACCCTAGTGCAGATACGCAGTATTTT. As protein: CASSLNPSADTQYF.

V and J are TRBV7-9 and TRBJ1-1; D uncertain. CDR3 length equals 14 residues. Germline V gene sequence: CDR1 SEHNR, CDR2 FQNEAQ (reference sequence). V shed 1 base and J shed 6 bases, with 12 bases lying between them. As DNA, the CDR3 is TGTGCCAGCAGCTTAGTGGTTGGCGGGTCTGAAGCTTTCTTT. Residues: CASSLVVGGSEAFF.

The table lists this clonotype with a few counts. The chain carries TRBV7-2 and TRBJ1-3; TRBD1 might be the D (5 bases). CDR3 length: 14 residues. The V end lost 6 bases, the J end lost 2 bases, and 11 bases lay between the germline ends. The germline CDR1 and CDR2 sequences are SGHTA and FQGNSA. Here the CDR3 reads CASRPGRTGNTIYF. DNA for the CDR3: TGTGCCAGCAGGCCGGGACGGACTGGAAACACCATATATTTT.

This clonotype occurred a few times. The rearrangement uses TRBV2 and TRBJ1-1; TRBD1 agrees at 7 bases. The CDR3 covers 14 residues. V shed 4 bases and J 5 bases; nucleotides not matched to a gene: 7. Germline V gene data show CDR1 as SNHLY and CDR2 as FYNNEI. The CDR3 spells CASSVGGGGTEAFF. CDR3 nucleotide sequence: TGTGCCAGCAGTGTAGGGGGCGGAGGGACTGAAGCTTTCTTT.

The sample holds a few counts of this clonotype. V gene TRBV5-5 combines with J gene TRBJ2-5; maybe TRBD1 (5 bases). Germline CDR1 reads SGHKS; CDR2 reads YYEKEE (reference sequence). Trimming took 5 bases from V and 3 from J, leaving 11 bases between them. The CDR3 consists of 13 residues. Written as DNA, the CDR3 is TGTGCCAGCAGTTCCCCAGGGAAAGAGACCCAGTACTTC. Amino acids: CASSSPGKETQYF.

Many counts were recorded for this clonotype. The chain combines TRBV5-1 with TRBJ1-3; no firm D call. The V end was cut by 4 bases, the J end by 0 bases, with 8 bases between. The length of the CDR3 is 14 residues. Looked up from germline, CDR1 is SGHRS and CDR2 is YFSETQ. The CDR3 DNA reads TGCGCCAGCAGCCAAGAGTTCTCTGGAAACACCATATATTTT. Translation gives CASSQEFSGNTIYF.

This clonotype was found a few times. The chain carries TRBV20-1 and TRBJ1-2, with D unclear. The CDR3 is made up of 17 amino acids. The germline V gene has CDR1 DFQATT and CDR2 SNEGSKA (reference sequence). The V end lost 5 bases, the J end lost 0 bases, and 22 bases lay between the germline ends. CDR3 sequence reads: CSAFPATSPSPNYGYTF. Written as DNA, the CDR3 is TGCAGTGCTTTCCCGGCCACCTCACCATCTCCTAACTATGGCTACACCTTC.

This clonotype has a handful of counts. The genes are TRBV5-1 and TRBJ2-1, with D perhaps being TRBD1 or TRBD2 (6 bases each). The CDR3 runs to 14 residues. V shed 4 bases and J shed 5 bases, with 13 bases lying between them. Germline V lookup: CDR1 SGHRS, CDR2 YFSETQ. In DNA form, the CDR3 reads TGCGCCAGCAGCCGAGGGAGGACAGACAATGAGCAGTTCTTC. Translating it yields CASSRGRTDNEQFF.

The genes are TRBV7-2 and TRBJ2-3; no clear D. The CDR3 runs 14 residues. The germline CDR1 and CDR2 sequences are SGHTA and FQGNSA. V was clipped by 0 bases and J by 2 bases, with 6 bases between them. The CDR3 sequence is CASSLAPHTDTQYF. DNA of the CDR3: TGTGCCAGCAGCTTAGCACCGCACACAGATACGCAGTATTTT.

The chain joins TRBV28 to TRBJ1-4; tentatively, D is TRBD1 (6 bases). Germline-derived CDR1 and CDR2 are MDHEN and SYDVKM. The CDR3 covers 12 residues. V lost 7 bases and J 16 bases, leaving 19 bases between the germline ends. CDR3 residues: CASTERGGRPFF. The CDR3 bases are TGTGCCAGCACCGAAAGAGGGGGGAGGCCGTTTTTT.

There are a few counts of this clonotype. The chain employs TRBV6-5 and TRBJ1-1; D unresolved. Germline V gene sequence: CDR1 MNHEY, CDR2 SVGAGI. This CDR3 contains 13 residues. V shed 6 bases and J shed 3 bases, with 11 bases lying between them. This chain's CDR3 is CASSQTRDTEAFF. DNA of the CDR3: TGTGCCAGCAGCCAGACTCGAGACACTGAAGCTTTCTTT.

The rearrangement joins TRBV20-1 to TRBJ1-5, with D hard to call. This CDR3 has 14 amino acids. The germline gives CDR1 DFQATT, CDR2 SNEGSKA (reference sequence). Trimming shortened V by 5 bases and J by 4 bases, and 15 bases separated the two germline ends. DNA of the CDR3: TGCAGTGCTGTATCCGAGGATAATAATCAGCCCCAGCATTTT. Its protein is CSAVSEDNNQPQHF.

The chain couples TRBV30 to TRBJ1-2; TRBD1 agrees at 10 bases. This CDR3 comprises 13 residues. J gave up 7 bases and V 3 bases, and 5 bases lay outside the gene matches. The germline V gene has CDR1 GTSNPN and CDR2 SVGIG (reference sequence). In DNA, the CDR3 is TGTGCCTGGAGGGGACAGGGGCCCGGTGGCTACACCTTC. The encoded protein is CAWRGQGPGGYTF.

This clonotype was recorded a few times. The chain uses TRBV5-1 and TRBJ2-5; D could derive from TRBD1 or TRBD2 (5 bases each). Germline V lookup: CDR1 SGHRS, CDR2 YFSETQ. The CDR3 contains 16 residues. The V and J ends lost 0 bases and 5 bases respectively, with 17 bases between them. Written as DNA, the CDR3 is TGCGCCAGCAGCTTGGCCTTGGGGCTAGCCGGCGAGACCCAGTACTTC. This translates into CASSLALGLAGETQYF.

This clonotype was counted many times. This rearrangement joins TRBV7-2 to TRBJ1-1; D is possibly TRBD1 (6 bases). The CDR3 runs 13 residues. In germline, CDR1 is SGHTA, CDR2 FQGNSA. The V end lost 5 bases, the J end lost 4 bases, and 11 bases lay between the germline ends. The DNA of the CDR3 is TGTGCCAGCAGCAGACAACAGGGCACTGAAGCTTTCTTT. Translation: CASSRQQGTEAFF.

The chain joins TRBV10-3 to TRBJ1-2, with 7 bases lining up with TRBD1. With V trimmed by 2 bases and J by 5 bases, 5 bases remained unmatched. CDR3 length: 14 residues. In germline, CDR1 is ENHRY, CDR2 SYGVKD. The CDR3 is CAISEPYRGYGYTF. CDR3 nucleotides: TGTGCCATCAGTGAGCCCTACAGGGGATATGGCTACACCTTC.

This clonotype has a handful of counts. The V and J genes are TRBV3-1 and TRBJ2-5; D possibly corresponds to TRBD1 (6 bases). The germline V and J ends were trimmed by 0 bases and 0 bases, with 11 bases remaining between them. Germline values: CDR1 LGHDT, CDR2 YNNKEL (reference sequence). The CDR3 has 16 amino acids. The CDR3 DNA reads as TGTGCCAGCAGCCAAGATGGGACACAGTACCAAGAGACCCAGTACTTC. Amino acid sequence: CASSQDGTQYQETQYF.

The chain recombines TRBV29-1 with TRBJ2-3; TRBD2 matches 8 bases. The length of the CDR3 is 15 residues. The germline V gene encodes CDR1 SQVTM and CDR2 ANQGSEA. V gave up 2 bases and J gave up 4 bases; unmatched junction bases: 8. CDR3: CSVELSGGVPDTQYF. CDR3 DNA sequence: TGCAGCGTTGAATTATCGGGGGGGGTTCCAGATACGCAGTATTTT.

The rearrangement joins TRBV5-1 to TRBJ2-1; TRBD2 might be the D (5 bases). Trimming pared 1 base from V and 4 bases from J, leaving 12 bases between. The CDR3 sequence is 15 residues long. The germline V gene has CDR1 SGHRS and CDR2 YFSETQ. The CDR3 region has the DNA TGCGCCAGCAGCTTGAGGTCGGAGGATTACAATGAGCAGTTCTTC. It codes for CASSLRSEDYNEQFF.

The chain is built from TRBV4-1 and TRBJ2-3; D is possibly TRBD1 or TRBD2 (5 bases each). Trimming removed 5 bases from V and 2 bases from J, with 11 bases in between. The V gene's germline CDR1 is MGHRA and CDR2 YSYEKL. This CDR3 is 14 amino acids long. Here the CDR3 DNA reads TGCGCCAGCAGCAGGGACCACAACACAGATACGCAGTATTTT. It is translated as CASSRDHNTDTQYF.

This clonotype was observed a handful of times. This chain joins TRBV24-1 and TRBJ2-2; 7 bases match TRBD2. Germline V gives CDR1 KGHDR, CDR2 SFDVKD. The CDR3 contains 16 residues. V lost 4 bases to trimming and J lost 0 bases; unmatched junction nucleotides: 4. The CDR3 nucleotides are TGTGCCACCAGTGAGGGGGGGGTCTCGAACACCGGGGAGCTGTTTTTT. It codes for CATSEGGVSNTGELFF.

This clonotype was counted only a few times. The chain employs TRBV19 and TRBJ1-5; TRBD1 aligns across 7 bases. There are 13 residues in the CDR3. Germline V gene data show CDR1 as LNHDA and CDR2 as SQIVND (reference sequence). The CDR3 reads CSSGDSRNQPQHF. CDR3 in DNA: TGTTCTTCGGGGGACAGCCGCAATCAGCCCCAGCATTTT.

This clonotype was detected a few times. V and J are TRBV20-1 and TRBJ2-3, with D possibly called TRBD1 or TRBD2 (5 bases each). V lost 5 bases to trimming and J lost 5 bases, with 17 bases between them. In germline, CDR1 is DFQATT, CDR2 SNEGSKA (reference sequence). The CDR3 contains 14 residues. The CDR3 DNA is TGCAGTGCTGGGAACCGGGGCACCGAAGATACGCAGTATTTT. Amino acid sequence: CSAGNRGTEDTQYF.

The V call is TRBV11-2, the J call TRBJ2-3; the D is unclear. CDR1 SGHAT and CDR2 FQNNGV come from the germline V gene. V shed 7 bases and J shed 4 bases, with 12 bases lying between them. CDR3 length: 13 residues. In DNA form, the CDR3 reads TGTGCCAGCACCCCAAGCTGGGCAGATACGCAGTATTTT. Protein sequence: CASTPSWADTQYF.

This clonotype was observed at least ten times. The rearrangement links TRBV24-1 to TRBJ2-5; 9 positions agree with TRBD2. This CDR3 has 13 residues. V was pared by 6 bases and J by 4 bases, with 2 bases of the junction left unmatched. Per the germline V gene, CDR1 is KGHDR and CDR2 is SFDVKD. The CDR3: CATSPSGVETQYF. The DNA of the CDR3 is TGTGCCACCAGTCCTAGCGGGGTAGAGACCCAGTACTTC.

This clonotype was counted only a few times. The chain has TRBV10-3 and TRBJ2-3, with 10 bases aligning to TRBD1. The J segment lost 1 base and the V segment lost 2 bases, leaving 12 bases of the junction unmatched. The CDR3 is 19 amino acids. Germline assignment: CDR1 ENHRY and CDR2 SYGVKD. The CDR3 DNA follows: TGTGCCATCAGTGAGCCCGGGACAGGGGAAAGCCCCCGCACAGATACGCAGTATTTT. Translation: CAISEPGTGESPRTDTQYF.

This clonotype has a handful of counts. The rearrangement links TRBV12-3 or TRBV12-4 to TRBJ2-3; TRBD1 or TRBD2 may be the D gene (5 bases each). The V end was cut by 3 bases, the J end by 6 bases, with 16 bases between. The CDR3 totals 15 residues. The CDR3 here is CASSFSLGTVDTQYF. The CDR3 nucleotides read TGTGCCAGCAGTTTTAGCCTAGGGACCGTGGATACGCAGTATTTT.

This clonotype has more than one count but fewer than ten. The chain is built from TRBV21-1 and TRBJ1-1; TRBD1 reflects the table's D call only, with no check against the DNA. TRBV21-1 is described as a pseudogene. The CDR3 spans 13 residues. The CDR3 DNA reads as TGTGCCAGCAGCCCATCCGGGACAGGTTGTGCTTTCTTT. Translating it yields CASSPSGTGCAFF.

DNA for the CDR3: TGTGCCAGCAGCTTCCAACTAGCGTCCAATGAGCAGTTCTTC. Translating gives CASSFQLASNEQFF. V is TRBV11-2 and J is TRBJ2-1; 7 bases line up with TRBD2. After removal of 3 bases from V and 6 bases from J, the junction contained 5 bases not matched to a gene. The CDR3 extends over 14 amino acids. Germline V gives CDR1 SGHAT, CDR2 FQNNGV.